Listed here are 24 T cell receptor beta chains from one sample, sequenced in a study of control samples from healthy donors and cancer patients. Some clones are missing from TCRdb's copy, which holds only in-frame ones; the method was immunoSEQ multiplex PCR. The repertoire holds over 110,000 clones, with roughly 92% as singletons. Sequencing input: blood. Receptors were obtained from a man aged 25-40 years in good health.

The chain employs TRBV5-1 and TRBJ2-1, with D hard to call. V shed 0 bases and J shed 4 bases, with 8 bases lying between them. This CDR3 is 14 amino acids long. Germline CDR1 and CDR2: SGHRS and YFSETQ. The CDR3 loop is CASSLGDPYNEQFF. CDR3 sequence (DNA): TGCGCCAGCAGCTTGGGAGACCCATACAATGAGCAGTTCTTC.

The chain uses TRBV19 and TRBJ2-3, with D perhaps matching TRBD2 (5 bases). V shed 5 bases and J shed 6 bases, with 9 bases lying between them. Germline CDR1 and CDR2: LNHDA and SQIVND (reference sequence). CDR3 length: 12 amino acids. The DNA for the CDR3 is TGTGCCAGTAGTCCATCGGGGGATACGCAGTATTTT. Its protein is CASSPSGDTQYF. Together with reference TRBV19 and TRBJ2-3, the CDR3 gives the full variable domain: DGGITQSPKYLFRKEGQNVTLSCEQNLNHDAMYWYRQDPGQGLRLIYYSQIVNDFQKGDIAEGYSVSREKKESFPLTVTSAQKNPTAFYLCASSPSGDTQYFGPGTRLTVL.

CDR3 coding DNA: TGTGCCAGCAGTTTTCGCCACAGGGGCAGCTACGGCTACACCTTC. This sequence encodes CASSFRHRGSYGYTF. The chain has TRBV28 and TRBJ1-2; TRBD1 matches at 7 bases. V was clipped by 3 bases and J by 8 bases; unmatched bases: 12. There are 15 residues in the CDR3. Germline V gene sequence: CDR1 MDHEN, CDR2 SYDVKM.

This chain joins TRBV7-8 and TRBJ2-2, with 12 nucleotides matching TRBD2. The V and J ends lost 6 bases and 2 bases, in that order; junction bases with no gene match: 4. CDR3 length: 16 residues. The germline gives CDR1 SGHVS, CDR2 FQNEAQ. The CDR3: CASSRTSGANTGELFF. CDR3 DNA sequence: TGTGCCAGCAGTCGGACTAGCGGGGCTAACACCGGGGAGCTGTTTTTT.

V gene TRBV6-2 or TRBV6-3 combines with J gene TRBJ2-1; 7 bases line up with TRBD2. The V gene end was trimmed by 0 bases and the J gene end by 0 bases; junction bases not matched to a gene: 2. The length of the CDR3 is 16 residues. The germline CDR1 and CDR2 sequences are MNHEY and SVGEGT. This CDR3 reads CASSYSERDSYNEQFF. The CDR3 DNA follows: TGTGCCAGCAGTTACTCCGAGCGGGACTCCTACAATGAGCAGTTCTTC.

The chain carries TRBV7-8 and TRBJ1-1; no clear D gene. Per the germline V gene, CDR1 is SGHVS and CDR2 is FQNEAQ. The germline V and J ends were trimmed by 0 bases and 4 bases, with 9 bases remaining between them. The length of the CDR3 is 14 residues. The CDR3 DNA sequence: TGTGCCAGCAGCTTAGCGGATTGGGCCACTGAAGCTTTCTTT. Encoded protein: CASSLADWATEAFF.

The rearrangement joins TRBV3-1 (or the pseudogene TRBV3-2) to TRBJ2-1, with TRBD2 matching 9 bases. Germline V gives CDR1 LGHDT, CDR2 YNNKEL (reference sequence). CDR3 length: 18 residues. V gave up 2 bases and J gave up 6 bases; unmatched junction bases: 14. CDR3 nucleotides: TGTGCCAGCAGCCAAAGGGCGGGAGGGCCCGGTTTAATCAATGAGCAGTTCTTC. This codes for CASSQRAGGPGLINEQFF.

The chain combines TRBV28 with TRBJ1-1; no clear D gene. This CDR3 is 11 amino acids long. The ends were cut back, 2 bases at V and 7 bases at J, with 5 bases in the middle. Looked up from germline, CDR1 is MDHEN and CDR2 is SYDVKM. The CDR3 reads CASSLIHEAFF. In DNA form, the CDR3 reads TGTGCCAGCAGTTTAATCCATGAAGCTTTCTTT.

The chain carries TRBV6-2 or TRBV6-3 and TRBJ2-5, with D unclear. CDR3 length equals 15 residues. Germline loops: CDR1 MNHEY, CDR2 SVGEGT. V was cut by 4 bases and J by 4 bases, with 16 bases left in between. CDR3 nucleotides: TGTGCCAGCAGTTTTGACGGACGGGCAGTAGAGACCCAGTACTTC. It specifies CASSFDGRAVETQYF.

The chain is built from TRBV27 and TRBJ1-5; a possible D gene is TRBD1 (6 bases). V was cut by 6 bases and J by 2 bases, with 14 bases left in between. Germline CDR1 is MNHEY and CDR2 is SMNVEV (reference sequence). This CDR3 has 15 residues. The CDR3 DNA sequence: TGTGCCAGCAGCTTGTGGGGGCAGGGCAATCAGCCCCAGCATTTT. This translates into CASSLWGQGNQPQHF.

J is TRBJ1-1 and V is TRBV28; D remains unclear. The CDR3 is made up of 12 amino acids. In germline, CDR1 is MDHEN, CDR2 SYDVKM. Trimming removed 6 bases at V and 7 bases at J, with 12 bases between. This CDR3 is CASSRRTVEAFF. The CDR3, as DNA: TGTGCCAGCAGCCGGAGAACTGTTGAAGCTTTCTTT.

Turning to this clone: The sample carries other DNA sequences with the same CDR3. This rearrangement joins TRBV5-1 to TRBJ1-5, with TRBD1 as a possible D gene (5 bases). V was cut by 1 base and J by 5 bases, with 16 bases left in between. CDR1 is SGHRS and CDR2 is YFSETQ in the germline V gene. The CDR3 has 16 residues. The CDR3 bases are TGCGCCAGCAGCTTGAGTGGGGGGACTACGGATCAGCCCCAGCATTTT. It encodes CASSLSGGTTDQPQHF.

This clone came up once. The chain links TRBV18 to TRBJ2-2; 7 positions match TRBD1. Germline V CDR1 and CDR2: KGHSH, LQKENI. The V segment lost 6 bases and the J segment 0 bases; nucleotides outside the gene matches: 4. This CDR3 has 15 residues. The DNA of the CDR3 is TGTGCCAGCTCGATGACAGGGCCGAACACCGGGGAGCTGTTTTTT. It translates to CASSMTGPNTGELFF.

The chain has TRBV2 and TRBJ2-7; D is possibly TRBD2 (6 bases). V was trimmed by 6 bases and J by 2 bases, leaving 17 bases between them. There are 15 residues in the CDR3. Germline loops: CDR1 SNHLY, CDR2 FYNNEI. The CDR3 DNA reads as TGTGCCAGCAGCCCGCATAGCGGTCTTACCTACGAGCAGTACTTC. Translated, it gives CASSPHSGLTYEQYF. The whole variable domain, remainder taken from reference TRBV2 and TRBJ2-7, is EPEVTQTPSHQVTQMGQEVILRCVPISNHLYFYWYRQILGQKVEFLVSFYNNEISEKSEIFDDQFSVERPDGSNFTLKIRSTKLEDSAMYFCASSPHSGLTYEQYFGPGTRLTVT.

CDR3 loop: CASSSLDRESTEAFF. CDR3 nucleotides: TGTGCCAGCAGTTCCTTGGACAGGGAGAGCACTGAAGCTTTCTTT. The rearrangement links TRBV28 to TRBJ1-1, with 8 bases matching TRBD1. The length of the CDR3 is 15 residues. The trim removed 4 bases at V and 4 bases at J, leaving 8 bases unmatched. CDR1 is MDHEN, CDR2 SYDVKM, per germline.

The chain links TRBV3-1 (or the pseudogene TRBV3-2) to TRBJ2-1; TRBD2 matches 8 bases. V lost 8 bases to trimming and J lost 4 bases; unmatched junction nucleotides: 7. Germline CDR1 and CDR2: LGHDT and YNNKEL (reference sequence). CDR3 length: 14 amino acids. The CDR3 protein is CASGIAGLYNEQFF. DNA of the CDR3: TGTGCCAGCGGAATAGCGGGATTGTACAATGAGCAGTTCTTC.

The V and J genes are TRBV25-1 and TRBJ1-4; TRBD1 is a possible D gene (6 bases). V was trimmed by 3 bases and J by 4 bases, leaving 12 bases between them. Germline loops: CDR1 MGHDK, CDR2 SYGVNS. CDR3 length: 15 residues. CDR3 in DNA: TGTGCCAGCAGTGATCCGGTCAGGGGTAATGAAAAACTGTTTTTT. It translates to CASSDPVRGNEKLFF.

The chain is built from TRBV30 and TRBJ1-1, with 8 bases lining up with TRBD1. J lost 5 bases, V lost 2 bases, and 7 bases had no gene match. Germline CDR1 reads GTSNPN; CDR2 reads SVGIG (reference sequence). The CDR3 consists of 14 residues. The DNA of the CDR3 is TGTGCCTGGAGTTTATCAGGGGGCTGGACTGAAGCTTTCTTT. Its translation is CAWSLSGGWTEAFF.

J is TRBJ1-4 and V is TRBV2; 7 bases map to TRBD1. Germline V gives CDR1 SNHLY, CDR2 FYNNEI. The CDR3 consists of 15 residues. Trimming took 6 bases from V and 10 from J; bases not matched to a gene: 14. The CDR3 region is CASSGMDRLKGKLFF. The CDR3 DNA follows: TGTGCCAGCAGCGGAATGGACAGGTTGAAGGGAAAACTGTTTTTT. Combining the CDR3 with reference TRBV2 and TRBJ1-4 gives the whole variable domain EPEVTQTPSHQVTQMGQEVILRCVPISNHLYFYWYRQILGQKVEFLVSFYNNEISEKSEIFDDQFSVERPDGSNFTLKIRSTKLEDSAMYFCASSGMDRLKGKLFFGSGTQLSVL.

CDR3 sequence: CASSLDRREQYF. In nucleotides, the CDR3 is TGTGCCAGCAGTTTGGACAGACGGGAGCAGTACTTC. This chain joins TRBV6-5 and TRBJ2-7; tentatively, D is TRBD1 (6 bases). Germline assignment: CDR1 MNHEY and CDR2 SVGAGI. The V gene lost 4 bases and the J gene lost 7 bases, with 11 bases spanning the gap. CDR3 size: 12 residues.

This rearrangement joins TRBV7-8 to TRBJ2-7; D gene ambiguous. From germline, CDR1 is SGHVS and CDR2 FQNEAQ. The CDR3 totals 12 residues. Trimming removed 5 bases at V and 6 bases at J, with 11 bases between. The CDR3 loop reads CASSDNPREQYF. The CDR3 DNA is TGTGCCAGCAGCGATAACCCTCGCGAGCAGTACTTC. Supplemented by reference TRBV7-8 and TRBJ2-7, the full variable domain reads GAGVSQSPRYKVAKRGQDVALRCDPISGHVSLFWYQQALGQGPEFLTYFQNEAQLDKSGLPSDRFFAERPEGSVSTLKIQRTQQEDSAVYLCASSDNPREQYFGPGTRLTVT.

The chain joins TRBV7-9 to TRBJ2-5; 7 bases match TRBD2. Trimming took 5 bases from V and 0 from J; bases not matched to a gene: 6. Germline V CDR1 and CDR2: SEHNR, FQNEAQ (reference sequence). The CDR3 totals 15 residues. The CDR3 loop is CASSRGEQYQETQYF. The CDR3 nucleotides are TGTGCCAGCAGCCGGGGGGAACAATACCAAGAGACCCAGTACTTC.

V is TRBV28 and J is TRBJ1-1, with no clear D. Trimming removed 1 base at V and 4 bases at J, with 13 bases between. The CDR3 extends over 15 amino acids. Germline CDR1 reads MDHEN; CDR2 reads SYDVKM. The CDR3 bases are TGTGCCAGCAGTTTATATGTCTGGCGGGTCACTGAAGCTTTCTTT. Residues: CASSLYVWRVTEAFF.

J is TRBJ1-4 and V is TRBV28; D possibly corresponds to TRBD1 (5 bases). The CDR3 has 16 amino acids. Trimming cost V 6 bases and J 5 bases, with 19 bases left between them. CDR1 is MDHEN, CDR2 SYDVKM, per germline. CDR3 region: CASSSVVGDSNEKLFF. CDR3 in DNA: TGTGCCAGCAGCAGTGTGGTGGGGGATTCAAATGAAAAACTGTTTTTT.